This entry features one TCR beta chain sequence. Its antigen remains unknown. The data are from a study of graft-versus-host responses after intestinal transplantation. Whole-study results and caveats: High graft-versus-host to host-versus-graft clonal ratios were seen in allografts of patients with graft-donor T cell macrochimerism. Some GvH clones appeared in ileal mucosa or blood before recipient bone marrow.

The CDR3 covers 15 residues. The germline V and J ends were trimmed by 4 bases and 7 bases, with 16 bases remaining between them. Germline V gives CDR1 SSHAT, CDR2 FNYEAQ (reference sequence). Libraries were prepared by immunoSEQ multiplex PCR; TCRdb keeps only in-frame clonotypes and omits some of them. The sample lists 100,000 or so clones; 80% to 95% were seen once. This chain connects TRBV7-7 to TRBJ2-2, with TRBD2 as a possible D gene (6 bases). This TCR came from a human donor who received an intestinal transplant. Sequencing was performed on unstimulated CD4+ T cells sorted from spleen or lymph node cells, taken before intestinal transplant. The CDR3 loop is CASSSGVDRHGELFF. The DNA of the CDR3 is TGTGCCAGCAGCTCGGGGGTCGATCGTCACGGGGAGCTGTTTTTT. Complete variable domain (other parts from reference TRBV7-7 and TRBJ2-2): GAGVSQSPRYKVTKRGQDVTLRCDPISSHATLYWYQQALGQGPEFLTYFNYEAQPDKSGLPSDRFSAERPEGSISTLTIQRTEQRDSAMYRCASSSGVDRHGELFFGEGSRLTVL.